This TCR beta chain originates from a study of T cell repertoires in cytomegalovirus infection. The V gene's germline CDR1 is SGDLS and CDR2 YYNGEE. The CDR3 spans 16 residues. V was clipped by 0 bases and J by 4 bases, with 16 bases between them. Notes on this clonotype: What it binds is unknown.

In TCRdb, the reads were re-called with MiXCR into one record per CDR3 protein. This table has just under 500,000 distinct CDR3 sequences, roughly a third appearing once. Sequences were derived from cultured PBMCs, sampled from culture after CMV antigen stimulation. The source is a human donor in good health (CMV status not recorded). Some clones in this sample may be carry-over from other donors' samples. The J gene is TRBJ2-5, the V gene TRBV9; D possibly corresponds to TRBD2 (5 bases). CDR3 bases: TGTGCCAGCAGCGTAGATGGGCGGGCTGCAGGAGAGACCCAGTACTTC. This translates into CASSVDGRAAGETQYF.